A single sample is the source of the 13 T cell receptor beta chains below, sequenced in a study of beta chain features in type 1 diabetes. Study-wide findings and caveats: Type 1 diabetes patients had TCRB CDR3s that were shorter (moderately but significantly so) in all four CD4+ subsets.

The isolated RNA, all of it, was reverse transcribed, so expressed TCRB transcripts were what got sequenced. The repertoire was sequenced with immunoSEQ multiplex PCR; TCRdb's copy has only in-frame clones and lacks some. Here the sample spans around 240,000 clones, roughly 16% being singletons. The antigens for these receptors are not known. Sequenced input: naive CD4+ T cells from blood. The origin of the receptors is a man aged 30 to 45 with type 1 diabetes.

This clone was picked up a small number of times. The V call is TRBV29-1, the J call TRBJ2-3; tentatively, D is TRBD2 (5 bases). The germline gives CDR1 SQVTM, CDR2 ANQGSEA. This CDR3 is built from 14 residues. Trimming cost V 4 bases and J 2 bases, with 13 bases left between them. CDR3 nucleotide sequence: TGCAGCGTTGGTGGGAGAGGACTCACAGATACGCAGTATTTT. It is translated as CSVGGRGLTDTQYF.

The rearrangement links TRBV5-4 to TRBJ2-1; D call uncertain. CDR3 length: 15 residues. Germline V gives CDR1 SGHNT, CDR2 YYREEE (reference sequence). Trimming removed 0 bases from V and 8 bases from J, with 15 bases in between. The CDR3 DNA is TGTGCCAGCAGCTTGGGAGGACGGTCTTTAGATGAGCAGTTCTTC. Translating gives CASSLGGRSLDEQFF.

This sequence joins TRBV30 and TRBJ1-2, with D uncertain. V was clipped by 0 bases and J by 1 base, with 3 bases between them. The germline gives CDR1 GTSNPN, CDR2 SVGIG (reference sequence). The CDR3 length is 12 residues. The CDR3 sequence: CAWSVNNYGYTF. CDR3 bases: TGTGCCTGGAGTGTCAATAACTATGGCTACACCTTC. Full variable domain (outside the CDR3, taken from reference TRBV30 and TRBJ1-2): SQTIHQWPATLVQPVGSPLSLECTVEGTSNPNLYWYRQAAGRGLQLLFYSVGIGQISSEVPQNLSASRPQDRQFILSSKKLLLSDSGFYLCAWSVNNYGYTFGSGTRLTVV.

The rearrangement links TRBV29-1 to TRBJ2-3, with D uncertain. With 2 bases removed from V and 2 bases from J, the gap between germline ends came to 5 bases. Per germline, CDR1 SQVTM and CDR2 ANQGSEA. The CDR3 is made up of 12 amino acids. The CDR3 sequence is CSVELYTDTQYF. Written as DNA, the CDR3 is TGCAGCGTTGAACTCTACACAGATACGCAGTATTTT.

The J gene is TRBJ2-1, the V gene TRBV15; D may be TRBD1 or TRBD2 (5 bases each). The CDR3 runs to 18 residues. With 1 base removed from V and 0 bases from J, the gap between germline ends came to 16 bases. Germline CDR1 reads LNHNV; CDR2 reads YYDKDF (reference sequence). CDR3: CATSRGWGNVASYNEQFF. The CDR3 DNA reads as TGTGCCACCAGCAGAGGGTGGGGGAACGTTGCCTCCTACAATGAGCAGTTCTTC.

Remarks on this clone: In the same sample, other DNA sequences code for this CDR3. V usage is TRBV20-1 and J usage is TRBJ2-3; D is undetermined. This CDR3 contains 10 residues. V was cut by 3 bases and J by 2 bases, with 0 bases left in between. Germline V gene data show CDR1 as DFQATT and CDR2 as SNEGSKA (reference sequence). CDR3 nucleotides: TGCAGTGCTAGCACAGATACGCAGTATTTT. This encodes CSASTDTQYF.

The chain uses TRBV9 and TRBJ2-7; 10 nucleotides match TRBD1. CDR3 size: 14 residues. Germline loops: CDR1 SGDLS, CDR2 YYNGEE. J lost 2 bases, V lost 5 bases, and 4 bases had no gene match. CDR3 in amino acids: CASSTGTGAYEQYF. The CDR3 DNA is TGTGCCAGCAGTACCGGGACAGGGGCCTACGAGCAGTACTTC.

This clone was seen only a few times. The chain links TRBV29-1 to TRBJ2-7, with a tentative D call TRBD1 (5 bases). CDR1 SQVTM and CDR2 ANQGSEA come from the germline V gene. Trimming took off 1 base at V and 3 bases at J, with 10 bases between the two ends. The CDR3 has 13 residues. The CDR3 spells CSVEARQGYEQYF. CDR3 in DNA: TGCAGCGTTGAAGCCCGCCAGGGCTACGAGCAGTACTTC.

This chain connects TRBV29-1 to TRBJ1-1; weak D call: TRBD1 (5 bases). Germline assignment: CDR1 SQVTM and CDR2 ANQGSEA. Trimming shortened V by 6 bases and J by 7 bases, and 21 bases separated the two germline ends. The length of the CDR3 is 14 residues. The CDR3 protein is CSVVGTPQRYEAFF. For the CDR3, the DNA is TGCAGCGTGGTCGGGACGCCTCAAAGATATGAAGCTTTCTTT.

This clone was found a few times. The sample holds other DNA sequences that translate to the same CDR3. This chain joins TRBV9 and TRBJ2-1; no definite D call. The CDR3 contains 15 residues. V dropped 3 bases and J dropped 0 bases, with 10 bases sitting between them. From germline, CDR1 is SGDLS and CDR2 YYNGEE. The CDR3 is CASSETGSSYNEQFF. The CDR3 DNA follows: TGTGCCAGCAGCGAGACTGGCAGCTCCTACAATGAGCAGTTCTTC.

This chain uses TRBV4-1 with TRBJ2-1; D might be TRBD1 (6 bases). The germline V gene encodes CDR1 MGHRA and CDR2 YSYEKL. This CDR3 has 14 amino acids. The V gene lost 1 base and the J gene lost 14 bases, with 18 bases spanning the gap. The CDR3 DNA reads TGCGCCAGCAGCCAAGTTAACAGGGTCTCTCCAGAGTTCTTC. Its protein product is CASSQVNRVSPEFF.

In its sample, this clone was seen a few times. This chain connects TRBV28 to TRBJ2-5; the D is unclear. Deletions cut 5 bases from V and 7 bases from J, with 8 bases between. Germline values: CDR1 MDHEN, CDR2 SYDVKM. The CDR3 extends over 11 amino acids. The CDR3 spells CASSRLRTQYF. In DNA, the CDR3 is TGTGCCAGCAGTCGGCTTCGGACCCAGTACTTC.

This clone was detected only a few times. The chain is built from TRBV30 and TRBJ2-1; tentatively, D is TRBD2 (6 bases). The CDR3 covers 16 residues. Germline loops: CDR1 GTSNPN, CDR2 SVGIG (reference sequence). Trimming removed 1 base at V and 5 bases at J, with 18 bases between. CDR3 sequence (DNA): TGTGCCTGGAGTGAGGGGCTGGGCGGGACCCACAATGAGCAGTTCTTC. This sequence encodes CAWSEGLGGTHNEQFF.